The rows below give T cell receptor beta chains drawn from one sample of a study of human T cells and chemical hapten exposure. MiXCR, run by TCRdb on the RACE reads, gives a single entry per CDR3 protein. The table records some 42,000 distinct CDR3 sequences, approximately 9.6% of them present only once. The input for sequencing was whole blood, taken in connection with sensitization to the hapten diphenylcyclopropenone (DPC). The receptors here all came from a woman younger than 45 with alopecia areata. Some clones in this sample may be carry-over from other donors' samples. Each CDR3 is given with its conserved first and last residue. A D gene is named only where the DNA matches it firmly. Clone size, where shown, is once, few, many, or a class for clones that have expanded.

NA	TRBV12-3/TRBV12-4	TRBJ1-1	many	CASSFGRTNTEAFF	TGTGCCAGCAGTTTCGGCAGGACGAACACTGAAGCTTTCTTT
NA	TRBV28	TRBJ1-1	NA	CASSLEVTEAFF	TGTGCCAGCAGTTTAGAGGTCACTGAAGCTTTCTTT
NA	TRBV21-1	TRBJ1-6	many	CASSAPRVRAPLHF	TGTGCCAGCAGCGCCCCGCGCGTTCGCGCACCCCTCCACTTT
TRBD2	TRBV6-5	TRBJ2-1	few	CASTSRTSAGNEQFF	TGTGCCAGCACCTCCCGGACTAGCGCGGGCAATGAGCAGTTCTTC
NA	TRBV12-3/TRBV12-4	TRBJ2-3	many	CASSSHSTDTQYF	TGTGCCAGCAGCTCTCATAGCACAGATACGCAGTATTTT
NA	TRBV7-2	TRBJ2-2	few	CASIIPGGELFF	TGTGCCAGTATAATCCCGGGCGGGGAGCTGTTTTTT
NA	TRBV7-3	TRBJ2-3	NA	CASSLTGLGGADTQYF	TGTGCCAGCAGCTTAACTGGACTCGGCGGGGCAGATACGCAGTATTTT
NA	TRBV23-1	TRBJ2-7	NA	CASSQSQGRTTYEQYF	TGCGCCAGCAGTCAATCTCAGGGACGGACCACCTACGAGCAGTACTTC
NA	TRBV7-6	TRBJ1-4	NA	CASSRDYGSEKLFF	TGTGCCAGCAGCCGGGATTACGGGAGTGAAAAACTGTTTTTT
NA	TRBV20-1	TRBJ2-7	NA	CSARRGRREAEQYF	TGCAGTGCTCGCCGCGGCAGGAGGGAGGCGGAGCAGTACTTC
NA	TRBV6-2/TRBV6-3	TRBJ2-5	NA	CASRPQGEETQYF	TGTGCCAGCAGGCCACAGGGTGAGGAGACCCAGTACTTC
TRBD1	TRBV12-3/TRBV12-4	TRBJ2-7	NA	CASSRSQGVYEQYF	TGTGCCAGCAGTCGCTCACAGGGGGTCTACGAGCAGTACTTC
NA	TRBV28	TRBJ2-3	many	CASSLRGGADTQYF	TGTGCCAGCAGTTTGAGGGGGGGCGCAGATACGCAGTATTTT
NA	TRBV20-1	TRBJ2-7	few	CSGLLDGGPTYEQYF	TGCAGTGGCTTGTTAGACGGGGGGCCCACCTACGAGCAGTACTTC
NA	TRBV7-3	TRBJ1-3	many	CASSLDAGNTIYF	TGTGCCAGCAGCCTGGACGCCGGAAACACCATATATTTT
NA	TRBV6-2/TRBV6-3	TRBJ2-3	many	CASSYGGGSTDTQYF	TGTGCCAGCAGTTACGGAGGGGGAAGCACAGATACGCAGTATTTT
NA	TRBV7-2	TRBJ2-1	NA	CASSLTYVEQFF	TGTGCCAGCAGCTTAACGTACGTAGAGCAGTTCTTC
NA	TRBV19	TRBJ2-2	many	CASSTPTGELFF	TGTGCCAGTAGTACTCCGACCGGGGAGCTGTTTTTT
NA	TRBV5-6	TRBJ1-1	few	CASSLGQFDGAFF	TGTGCCAGCAGCTTGGGCCAGTTCGACGGAGCTTTCTTT
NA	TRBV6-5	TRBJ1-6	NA	CASTITGQRSPLHF	TGTGCCAGCACCATTACCGGCCAACGTTCACCCCTCCACTTT
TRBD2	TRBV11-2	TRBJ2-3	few	CASRFSGGTDTQYF	TGTGCCAGCAGGTTCAGCGGGGGCACAGATACGCAGTATTTT
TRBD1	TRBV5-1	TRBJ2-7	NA	CASSLGYGTAYEQYF	TGCGCCAGCAGCTTGGGATACGGGACAGCCTACGAGCAGTACTTC
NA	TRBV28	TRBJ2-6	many	CASSLSGNGANVLTF	TGTGCCAGCAGTTTATCTGGGAATGGGGCCAACGTCCTGACTTTC
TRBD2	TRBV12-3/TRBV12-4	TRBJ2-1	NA	CASSRSGLAGGPNEQFF	TGTGCCAGCAGCCGATCCGGACTAGCGGGGGGGCCCAATGAGCAGTTCTTC
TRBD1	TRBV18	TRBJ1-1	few	CASSPGTAPYIAFF	TGTGCCAGCTCACCTGGGACAGCTCCATATATAGCTTTCTTT
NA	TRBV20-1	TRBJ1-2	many	CSARTFVAGAVGYTF	TGCAGTGCTAGGACGTTTGTGGCAGGGGCCGTAGGCTACACCTTC
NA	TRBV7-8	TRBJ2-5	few	CASSLVEETQYF	TGTGCCAGCAGCTTAGTTGAAGAGACCCAGTACTTC
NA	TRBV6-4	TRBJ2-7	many	CASSASGTDNREQYF	TGTGCCAGCAGTGCGTCCGGGACTGACAATCGCGAGCAGTACTTC
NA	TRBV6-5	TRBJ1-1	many	CASSYFDPRDMNTEAFF	TGTGCCAGCAGTTACTTTGATCCCAGGGACATGAACACTGAAGCTTTCTTT
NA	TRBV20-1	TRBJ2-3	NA	CSARPADTQYF	TGCAGTGCACGCCCCGCGGATACGCAGTATTTT
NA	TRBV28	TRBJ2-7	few	CASSSPPGSISHEQYF	TGTGCCAGCAGTTCACCTCCGGGTTCCATTTCCCACGAGCAGTACTTC